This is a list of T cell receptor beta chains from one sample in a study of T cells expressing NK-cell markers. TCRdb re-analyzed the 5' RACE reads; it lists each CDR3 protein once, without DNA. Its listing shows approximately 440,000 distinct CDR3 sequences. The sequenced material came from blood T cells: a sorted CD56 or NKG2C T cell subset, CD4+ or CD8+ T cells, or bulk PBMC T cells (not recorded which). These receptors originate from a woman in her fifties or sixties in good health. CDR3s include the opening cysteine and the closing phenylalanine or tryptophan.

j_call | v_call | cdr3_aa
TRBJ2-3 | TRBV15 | CATSRDGQSADTQYF
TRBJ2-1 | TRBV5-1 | CASSPVGSSYNEQFF
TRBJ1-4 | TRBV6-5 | CASSPTFATNEKLFF
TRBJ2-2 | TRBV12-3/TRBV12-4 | CASSRFLGAGELFF
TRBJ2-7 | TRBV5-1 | CASSLSSGRGYEQYF
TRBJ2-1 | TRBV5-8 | CASSLQGRSYNEQFF
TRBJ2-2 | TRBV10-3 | CAIRSGTSGIPAGELFF
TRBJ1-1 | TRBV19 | CATSLGTANTEAFF
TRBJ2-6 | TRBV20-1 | CSANRDSSFSGANVLTF
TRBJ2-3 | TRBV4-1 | CASSQGDSSTDTQYF
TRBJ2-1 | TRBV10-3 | CAIRGDAPRDNEQFF